This T cell receptor (beta chain) was recorded in a study of monozygotic twins with inflammatory bowel disease. The CDR3 covers 14 residues. Germline V lookup: CDR1 MNHNY, CDR2 SVGAGI (reference sequence). From its re-call of the 5' RACE reads, TCRdb lists each CDR3 protein once, without DNA. This repertoire includes under 350,000 distinct CDR3 sequences. Sequencing was carried out using blood. The gene calls are TRBV6-6 and TRBJ1-6; the D call of TRBD1 rests on TCRdb alone, since no DNA is present to check it. The receptor's source is a human donor with ulcerative colitis or Crohn's disease, or a healthy co-twin of an affected twin (not recorded which). This CDR3 reads CASSYLGGNSPLHF.